This T cell receptor (beta chain) was profiled in a study of read filtering for tumor transcriptome and immune sequencing. Losses at the gene ends were 4 bases for V and 6 bases for J; bases not matched to a gene: 12. The CDR3 is made up of 16 amino acids. Germline V CDR1 and CDR2: SGHAT, FQNNGV. This clonotype was detected many times. This library used approximately 370 ng RNA and molecular barcoded adaptors spanning alpha/delta and beta/gamma chains. TCRdb processed the reads anew with MiXCR; each CDR3 protein has one entry. Of 90,000 or so distinct CDR3 sequences listed, roughly 21% are singletons.

The chain recombines TRBV11-2 with TRBJ2-1; 7 bases are shared with TRBD1. This TCR came from a donor aged 40 or over with multiple myeloma. Sequencing was carried out using a population of CD138-negative cells sorted from bone marrow. CDR3 residues: CASSSTKNRGPNEQFF. DNA of the CDR3: TGTGCCAGCAGCTCCACCAAAAACAGGGGACCCAATGAGCAGTTCTTC.